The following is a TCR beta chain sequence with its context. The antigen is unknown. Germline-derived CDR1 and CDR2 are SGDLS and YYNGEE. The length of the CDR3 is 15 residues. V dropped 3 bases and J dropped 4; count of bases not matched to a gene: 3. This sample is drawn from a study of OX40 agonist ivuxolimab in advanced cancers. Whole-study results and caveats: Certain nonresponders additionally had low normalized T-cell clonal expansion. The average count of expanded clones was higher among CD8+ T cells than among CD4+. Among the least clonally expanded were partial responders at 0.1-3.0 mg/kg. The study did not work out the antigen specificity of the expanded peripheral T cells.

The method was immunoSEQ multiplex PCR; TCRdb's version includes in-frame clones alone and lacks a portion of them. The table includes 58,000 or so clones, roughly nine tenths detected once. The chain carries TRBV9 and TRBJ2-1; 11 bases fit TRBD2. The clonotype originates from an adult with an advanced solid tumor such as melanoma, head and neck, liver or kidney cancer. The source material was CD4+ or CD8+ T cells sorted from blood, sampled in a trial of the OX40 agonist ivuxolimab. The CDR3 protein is CASSEGTSGYNEQFF. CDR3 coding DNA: TGTGCCAGCAGCGAAGGGACTAGCGGATACAATGAGCAGTTCTTC.